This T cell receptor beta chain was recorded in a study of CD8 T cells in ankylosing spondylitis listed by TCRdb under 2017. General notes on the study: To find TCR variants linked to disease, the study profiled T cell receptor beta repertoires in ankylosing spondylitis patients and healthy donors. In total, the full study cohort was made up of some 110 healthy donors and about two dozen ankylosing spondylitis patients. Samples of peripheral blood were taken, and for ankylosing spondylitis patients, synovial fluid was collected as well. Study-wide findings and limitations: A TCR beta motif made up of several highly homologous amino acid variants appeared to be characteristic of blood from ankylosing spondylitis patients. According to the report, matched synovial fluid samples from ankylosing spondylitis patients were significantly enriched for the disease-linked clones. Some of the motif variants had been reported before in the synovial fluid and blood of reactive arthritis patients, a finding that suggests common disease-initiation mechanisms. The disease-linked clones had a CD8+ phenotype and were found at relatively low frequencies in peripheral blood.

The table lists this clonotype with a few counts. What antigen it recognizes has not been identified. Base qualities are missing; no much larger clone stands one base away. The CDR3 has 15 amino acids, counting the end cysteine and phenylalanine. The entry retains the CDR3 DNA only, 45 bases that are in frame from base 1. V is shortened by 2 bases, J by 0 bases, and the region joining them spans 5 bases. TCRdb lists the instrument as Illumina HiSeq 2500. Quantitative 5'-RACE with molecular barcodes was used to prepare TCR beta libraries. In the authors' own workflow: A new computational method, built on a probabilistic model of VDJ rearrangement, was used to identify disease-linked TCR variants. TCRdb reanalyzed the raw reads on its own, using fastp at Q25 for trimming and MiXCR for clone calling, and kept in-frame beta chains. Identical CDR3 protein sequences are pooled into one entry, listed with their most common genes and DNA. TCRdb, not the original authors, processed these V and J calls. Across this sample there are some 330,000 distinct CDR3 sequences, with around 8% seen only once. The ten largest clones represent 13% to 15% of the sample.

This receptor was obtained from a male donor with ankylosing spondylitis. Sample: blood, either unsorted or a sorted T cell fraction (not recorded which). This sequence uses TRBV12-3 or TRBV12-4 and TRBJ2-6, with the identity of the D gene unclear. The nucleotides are TGTGCCAGCAGTTTAAGGACCTCTGGGGCCAACGTCCTGACTTTC. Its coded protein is CASSLRTSGANVLTF.